The next 19 T cell receptor beta chains were all read from a single sample in a study of T cell repertoires in cytomegalovirus infection. These receptors have no identified antigens. TCRdb processed the reads anew with MiXCR; each CDR3 protein has one entry. The data show over 100,000 distinct CDR3 sequences, around 9.1% seen once. Sequenced sample: PBMCs, sequenced either directly or after in vitro stimulation (not recorded which). The source of these receptors is a human donor in good health (CMV status not recorded). Some clones in this sample may be carry-over from other donors' samples.

This chain connects TRBV9 to TRBJ2-1, with 8 nucleotides matching TRBD2. The CDR3 is 14 amino acids. V was pared by 3 bases and J by 5 bases, with 4 bases of the junction left unmatched. Germline V gene data show CDR1 as SGDLS and CDR2 as YYNGEE. This chain's CDR3 is CASSASGQNNEQFF. The CDR3 DNA sequence: TGTGCCAGCAGCGCTAGCGGGCAAAACAATGAGCAGTTCTTC.

This clonotype showed up many times. The rearrangement joins TRBV5-1 to TRBJ2-1, with D possibly TRBD2 on 6 matching bases. This CDR3 is built from 16 residues. Trimming cost V 5 bases and J 2 bases, with 17 bases left between them. CDR1 and CDR2 from the germline V gene are SGHRS and YFSETQ. As DNA, the CDR3 is TGCGCCAGCAGAAGAACTAGCTCCCTTCCCTACAATGAGCAGTTCTTC. Translated: CASRRTSSLPYNEQFF.

This clonotype was counted at least ten times. The chain couples TRBV7-2 to TRBJ2-5; 7 positions match TRBD1. CDR3 length: 15 residues. After removal of 1 base from V and 5 bases from J, the junction contained 7 bases not matched to a gene. Germline V gives CDR1 SGHTA, CDR2 FQGNSA. DNA for the CDR3: TGTGCCAGCAGCTTAGTGGGCAGGGGGATCGAGACCCAGTACTTC. This encodes CASSLVGRGIETQYF.

This clonotype was observed a few times. The chain employs TRBV5-1 and TRBJ1-5, with 10 bases that match TRBD1. This CDR3 has 15 amino acids. The J segment lost 7 bases and the V segment lost 4 bases, leaving 8 bases of the junction unmatched. Germline values: CDR1 SGHRS, CDR2 YFSETQ. CDR3 residues: CASSRGTGAGQPQHF. The CDR3 nucleotides are TGCGCCAGCAGCCGGGGGACAGGGGCTGGGCAGCCCCAGCATTTT.

In this sample, this clonotype turned up a few times. The J gene is TRBJ2-6, the V gene TRBV20-1, with 7 bases that match TRBD1. Germline CDR1 DFQATT, CDR2 SNEGSKA (reference sequence). Trimming cost V 2 bases and J 0 bases; bases outside gene matches: 10. CDR3 length: 18 amino acids. CDR3 region: CSARYSGTVSSGANVLTF. The CDR3 nucleotides are TGCAGTGCTAGATACTCCGGGACAGTTAGCTCTGGGGCCAACGTCCTGACTTTC.

This clonotype was observed a few times. The chain uses TRBV12-3 or TRBV12-4 and TRBJ1-1; a possible D gene is TRBD1 (5 bases). This CDR3 is 12 amino acids long. V was trimmed by 10 bases and J by 11 bases, leaving 20 bases between them. The CDR3, as DNA: TGTGCCATTTCCGGGACCCGGGTCAGGGCTTTCTTT. Amino acids: CAISGTRVRAFF.

The gene calls are TRBV18 and TRBJ1-6; 10 bases map to TRBD1. Germline CDR1 and CDR2: KGHSH and LQKENI. The CDR3 totals 20 residues. Trimming took 3 bases from V and 6 from J; bases not matched to a gene: 17. CDR3 amino acids: CASSPVSLSGQGGSNSPLHF. The CDR3 coding sequence is TGTGCCAGCTCACCGGTATCCCTATCAGGACAGGGGGGTAGTAATTCACCCCTCCACTTT. Complete variable domain (other parts from reference TRBV18 and TRBJ1-6): NAGVMQNPRHLVRRRGQEARLRCSPMKGHSHVYWYRQLPEEGLKFMVYLQKENIIDESGMPKERFSAEFPKEGPSILRIQQVVRGDSAAYFCASSPVSLSGQGGSNSPLHFGNGTRLTVT.

The chain combines TRBV5-1 with TRBJ1-1, with 11 bases matching TRBD1. CDR1 is SGHRS, CDR2 YFSETQ, per germline. Trimming at V came to 2 bases and at J to 10 bases, leaving 10 bases not matched to a gene. CDR3 length: 15 amino acids. The CDR3 DNA reads as TGCGCCAGCAGCTTAACCGGGACAGGGGGGGTTAGAGCTTTCTTT. Protein product: CASSLTGTGGVRAFF.

The chain recombines TRBV9 with TRBJ1-1; unclear D gene. Trimming shortened V by 0 bases and J by 4 bases, and 7 bases separated the two germline ends. From germline, CDR1 is SGDLS and CDR2 YYNGEE. This CDR3 comprises 13 residues. The CDR3 sequence is CASSVGGSTEAFF. The CDR3 DNA reads as TGTGCCAGCAGCGTAGGAGGGAGCACTGAAGCTTTCTTT.

This clonotype was observed at least ten times. V gene TRBV6-1 combines with J gene TRBJ1-5; TRBD1 matches 10 bases. The CDR3 has 15 amino acids. Trimming cost V 3 bases and J 5 bases; bases outside gene matches: 4. Looked up from germline, CDR1 is MNHNS and CDR2 is SASEGT. The CDR3 sequence: CASSETGGGYQPQHF. As DNA, the CDR3 is TGTGCCAGCAGTGAGACAGGGGGCGGGTATCAGCCCCAGCATTTT.

This clonotype has at least ten counts. This chain joins TRBV7-6 and TRBJ2-3; 10 bases are a match to TRBD2. V lost 5 bases to trimming and J lost 3 bases; unmatched junction nucleotides: 8. Per the germline V gene, CDR1 is SGHVS and CDR2 is FNYEAQ. The CDR3 covers 16 residues. The CDR3 protein is CASSIVGTSVTDTQYF. The CDR3 region has the DNA TGTGCCAGCAGCATAGTAGGGACTAGCGTGACAGATACGCAGTATTTT.

There are many counts of this clonotype. J is TRBJ2-5 and V is TRBV7-9; D gene uncertain. The germline CDR1 and CDR2 sequences are SEHNR and FQNEAQ (reference sequence). Trimming removed 5 bases from V and 2 bases from J, with 12 bases in between. This CDR3 has 14 amino acids. CDR3 in DNA: TGTGCCAGCAGCCCAGCCGACTCACAAGAGACCCAGTACTTC. Its protein product is CASSPADSQETQYF.

This clonotype was detected many times. The chain joins TRBV7-2 to TRBJ2-3, with TRBD2 matching over 12 bases. The germline V gene encodes CDR1 SGHTA and CDR2 FQGNSA. Trimming cost V 2 bases and J 7 bases; bases outside gene matches: 4. The CDR3 covers 15 residues. The DNA of the CDR3 is TGTGCCAGCAGCTTACTAGCGGGAGGGTCCCATACGCAGTATTTT. This gives the protein CASSLLAGGSHTQYF.

In this sample, this clonotype turned up a few times. The genes are TRBV11-3 and TRBJ2-7, with 13 bases fitting TRBD2. This CDR3 comprises 16 residues. Germline V gene lookup returns CDR1 SGHNT and CDR2 YENEEA. The V gene end was trimmed by 1 base and the J gene end by 4 bases; junction bases not matched to a gene: 4. The CDR3 region has the DNA TGTGCCAGCAGCTTAGTGGGGACTAGCGGGACGTACGAGCAGTACGTC. Translation: CASSLVGTSGTYEQYV.

This clonotype showed up just a few times. CDR3 coding DNA: TGTGCCAGCAGTCTCACGGAGGCTGAAGCTTTCTTT. Protein product: CASSLTEAEAFF. The chain recombines TRBV28 with TRBJ1-1; D ambiguous. In germline, CDR1 is MDHEN, CDR2 SYDVKM. CDR3 length: 12 residues. V lost 5 bases and J 6 bases, leaving 10 bases between the germline ends.

There are many counts of this clonotype. The V call is TRBV7-2, the J call TRBJ2-7, with D maybe TRBD2 (6 bases). Germline CDR1 reads SGHTA; CDR2 reads FQGNSA. The CDR3 runs to 14 residues. Trimming took 5 bases from V and 1 from J, leaving 12 bases between them. The CDR3 DNA is TGTGCCAGCAGCCTCATAGCGGATTCCTACGAGCAGTACTTC. The encoded protein is CASSLIADSYEQYF.

This clonotype was counted at least ten times. The chain couples TRBV7-2 to TRBJ2-3; 9 bases match TRBD2. The CDR3 sequence is 17 residues long. After removal of 6 bases from V and 4 bases from J, the junction contained 14 bases not matched to a gene. Germline-derived CDR1 and CDR2 are SGHTA and FQGNSA. The CDR3 spells CASSLTLAGPRADTQYF. The CDR3 nucleotides are TGTGCCAGCAGTCTAACCCTAGCGGGACCACGCGCAGATACGCAGTATTTT.

This clonotype was counted at least ten times. The V gene is TRBV7-2, the J gene TRBJ1-2; 8 nucleotides line up with TRBD1. J lost 7 bases, V lost 5 bases, and 9 bases had no gene match. This CDR3 spans 14 amino acids. Per the germline V gene, CDR1 is SGHTA and CDR2 is FQGNSA. The CDR3 sequence is CASSPQGGAGGYTF. In DNA form, the CDR3 reads TGTGCCAGCAGCCCACAGGGGGGGGCCGGTGGCTACACCTTC.

Of note for this clonotype: A much larger clonotype is one base distant, so this may be a read error. This sequence joins TRBV11-1 and TRBJ2-3, with no clear D. The CDR3 extends over 14 amino acids. CDR1 and CDR2 (germline): SGHAT, FQDESV (reference sequence). This chain's CDR3 is CTSSFQARRDTQYF. DNA of the CDR3: TGTACCAGCAGCTTCCAGGCTAGACGGGATACGCAGTATTTT.